This is a list of T cell receptor beta chains from one sample in a study of T cell responses to AZD1222 COVID-19 vaccine. Clones were read by immunoSEQ multiplex PCR, and TCRdb kept only the in-frame ones, dropping some. Of 86,000 or so clones in the sample, around nine tenths were seen once. The source material was peripheral blood, sampled 28 days after the second AZD1222 dose. Receptors originate from an adult who received the AZD1222 COVID-19 vaccine. Both conserved end residues are part of each CDR3. A D gene is named only where the DNA matches it firmly. Some rows have no size entry. The others give once, few or many, or a class for an expanded clone.

>NA|NA|TRBV28|TRBJ1-4
TGTGCCAGCAGTGCGCAGGGAGTGGTTAATGAAAAACTGTTTTTT
CASSAQGVVNEKLFF
>TRBD2|few|TRBV7-3|TRBJ2-7
TGTGCCAGCAGTCCCCGAGAGCGGGAGTTTCTCCACGAGCAGTACTTC
CASSPREREFLHEQYF
>NA|NA|TRBV11-2|TRBJ2-2
TGTGCCAGCAGTCCTCAAGCGAACACCGGGGAGCTGTTTTTT
CASSPQANTGELFF
>NA|NA|TRBV12-5|TRBJ1-1
TGTGCTAGTGGTTTCGGAGTGAACACTGAAGCTTTCTTT
CASGFGVNTEAFF
>NA|once|TRBV15|TRBJ1-3
TGTGCCACCAGCAGAGAGGCTTTCGGACAAAGCTCTGGAAACACCATATATTTT
CATSREAFGQSSGNTIYF
>TRBD1|once|TRBV5-8|TRBJ1-1
TGTGCCAGCAGCTCATACAGGGGGCCTACTGAAGCTTTCTTT
CASSSYRGPTEAFF
>TRBD1|NA|TRBV7-8|TRBJ1-2
TGTGCCAGCAGCTCCCCTGGACAGGGGAACTATGGCTACACCTTC
CASSSPGQGNYGYTF
>TRBD1|few|TRBV24-1|TRBJ1-1
TGTGCCACCAGTGATAAACCCGGGGACAGGGCCCGGAACACTGAAGCTTTCTTT
CATSDKPGDRARNTEAFF
>TRBD1|NA|TRBV5-6|TRBJ1-2
TGTGCCAGCAGCCGCGTTCGGACAGGGGGCTACACCTTC
CASSRVRTGGYTF
>NA|once|TRBV2|TRBJ1-1
TGTGCCACGACAAGAAACACTGAAGCTTTCTTT
CATTRNTEAFF
>TRBD1|NA|TRBV30|TRBJ1-4
TGTGCCTGGAGCAGGGGGACAACTAATGAAAAACTGTTTTTT
CAWSRGTTNEKLFF
>NA|NA|TRBV18|TRBJ1-1
TGTGCCAGCTCACAGGGGCAGAACACTGAAGCTTTCTTT
CASSQGQNTEAFF
>NA|NA|TRBV7-3|TRBJ1-6
TGTGCCAGCAGCTTAGCGAGGGGGGCAGGTTCACCCCTCCACTTT
CASSLARGAGSPLHF
>NA|NA|TRBV11-1|TRBJ1-1
TGTGCCAGCAGCCGTCACGGGGGGGACATGAACACTGAAGCTTTCTTT
CASSRHGGDMNTEAFF
>NA|NA|TRBV7-2|TRBJ2-7
TGTGCCAGCAGCGGTCAGGGGACAAGGGATTTCCAGGAGCAGTACTTC
CASSGQGTRDFQEQYF
>NA|NA|TRBV18|TRBJ2-1
TGTGCCAGCTCACCAAAGAGAGAAGGTGAGCAGTTCTTC
CASSPKREGEQFF
>NA|few|TRBV15|TRBJ1-2
TGTGCCACCAGCTCCCGTAATGCGAACTATGGCTACACCTTC
CATSSRNANYGYTF
>NA|medium-sized|TRBV5-4|TRBJ2-2
TGTGCCAGCAGCTTAGGACCCGGGGAGCTGTTTTTT
CASSLGPGELFF
>NA|NA|TRBV19|TRBJ1-5
TGTGCCAGTAGTACCTCAGATAGCAATCAGCCCCAGCATTTT
CASSTSDSNQPQHF
>TRBD1|once|TRBV5-1|TRBJ2-5
TGCGCCAGCAGCTTGGGAAGGACAGGGGCCCAAGAGACCCAGTACTTC
CASSLGRTGAQETQYF
>NA|NA|TRBV28|TRBJ1-6
TGTGCCAGCACCCTTAATAATTCACCCCTCCACTTT
CASTLNNSPLHF
>NA|NA|TRBV3-1/TRBV3-2|TRBJ1-5
TGTGCCAGCAGCCAAGGGTCTCAGCCCCAGCATTTT
CASSQGSQPQHF
>TRBD1|few|TRBV9|TRBJ1-2
TGTGCCAGCAGTGGGCAGGGGGCGGGTGGCTACACCTTC
CASSGQGAGGYTF
>TRBD1|NA|TRBV11-2|TRBJ1-2
TGTGCCAGCAGCAATCCGGGACAGGGGACTGGCTACACCTTC
CASSNPGQGTGYTF
>TRBD2|NA|TRBV29-1|TRBJ2-2
TGCAGCGTTGAAGATCGGGGGGGAAGCGTCTCAACCGGGGAGCTGTTTTTT
CSVEDRGGSVSTGELFF
>NA|NA|TRBV11-2|TRBJ2-7
TGTGCCAGCAGCTTGGGGACGGCCTACGAGCAGTACTTC
CASSLGTAYEQYF
>TRBD1|NA|TRBV6-1|TRBJ2-5
TGTGCCAGCAGTGACAGGGGGCTGAAGACCCAGTACTTC
CASSDRGLKTQYF
>NA|once|TRBV19|TRBJ2-7
TGTGCCAGTAGTCCGGGACGGATCTACGAGCAGTACTTC
CASSPGRIYEQYF
>NA|NA|TRBV5-3|TRBJ1-3
TGTGCCAGAAGCTGTGAGGAGGGCGGTGGAAACACCATATATTTT
CARSCEEGGGNTIYF
>TRBD1|NA|TRBV5-6|TRBJ1-2
TGTGCCAGTCTCGTGGGACAGGGCTATGGCTACACCTTC
CASLVGQGYGYTF
>TRBD1|NA|TRBV28|TRBJ2-7
TGTGCCAGCAGTTCCCCGGGGACAGTCGGCTACGAGCAGTACTTC
CASSSPGTVGYEQYF
>NA|NA|TRBV7-6|TRBJ2-5
TGTGCCAGCAGCTTCGCGGGGGAGACCCAGTACTTC
CASSFAGETQYF
>NA|NA|TRBV2|TRBJ2-5
TGTGCCAGCCGATGGGCAGGGGAGACCCAGTACTTC
CASRWAGETQYF
>NA|NA|TRBV19|TRBJ2-6
TGTGCCAGTATGTCCGGGGAGGCCAACGTCCTGACTTTC
CASMSGEANVLTF
>NA|NA|TRBV10-2|TRBJ2-1
TGCGCCAGCAGTGCCCACTCCGGCAGTTACAATGAGCAGTTCTTC
CASSAHSGSYNEQFF